Each of the 9 T cell receptor beta chains below was sequenced from the same sample in a study of T cell responses to AZD1222 COVID-19 vaccine. The protocol was immunoSEQ multiplex PCR, while the TCRdb copy is restricted to in-frame clones and leaves out a portion. The table records just under 35,000 clones, 85% to 90% of them present only once. Sequencing used peripheral blood, obtained on day 0 of AZD1222 vaccination. The receptor set was obtained from an adult in good health.

The V call is TRBV4-3, the J call TRBJ2-6; D is uncertain. CDR3 length equals 17 residues. The V gene lost 0 bases and the J gene lost 0 bases, with 9 bases spanning the gap. CDR1 is LGHNA and CDR2 is YSLEER in the germline V gene. CDR3 in amino acids: CASSQDAGRSGANVLTF. CDR3 in DNA: TGCGCCAGCAGCCAAGATGCAGGTCGCTCTGGGGCCAACGTCCTGACTTTC.

Concerning this clone: One end of the junction fails to match germline, which may point to a read error. The gene calls are TRBV28 and TRBJ2-7; D tentatively reads TRBD1 or TRBD2 (5 bases each). The germline V gene encodes CDR1 MDHEN and CDR2 SYDVKM. The CDR3 is 12 amino acids. CDR3 region: CASSPTGTQQDF. The CDR3 DNA reads as TGTGCCAGCAGTCCCACCGGGACCCAGCAGGACTTC.

This rearrangement joins TRBV28 to TRBJ1-3; 8 nucleotides agree with TRBD1. V lost 4 bases to trimming and J lost 5 bases; unmatched junction nucleotides: 10. CDR1 MDHEN and CDR2 SYDVKM come from the germline V gene. The CDR3 loop spans 16 amino acids. Here the CDR3 reads CASSYSMDRDRNTIYF. The CDR3 region has the DNA TGTGCCAGCAGTTACTCTATGGACAGGGATAGAAACACCATATATTTT.

The chain joins TRBV6-5 to TRBJ2-3, with a weak D call TRBD1 (5 bases). Trimming removed 6 bases at V and 5 bases at J, with 9 bases between. CDR1 is MNHEY and CDR2 is SVGAGI in the germline V gene. The CDR3 sequence is 12 residues long. CDR3 sequence reads: CASRQVGDTQYF. CDR3 bases: TGTGCCAGCAGACAGGTCGGAGATACGCAGTATTTT.

V usage is TRBV6-5 and J usage is TRBJ2-7, with TRBD1 matching 10 bases. CDR3 length: 15 amino acids. Germline CDR1 reads MNHEY; CDR2 reads SVGAGI. The trim removed 7 bases at V and 2 bases at J, leaving 8 bases unmatched. The DNA of the CDR3 is TGTGCCAGCACGGGACAGGGGCAATGGCCCTACGAGCAGTACTTC. This gives the protein CASTGQGQWPYEQYF.

J is TRBJ2-5 and V is TRBV19, with a tentative D call TRBD1 (6 bases). The CDR3 totals 16 residues. V dropped 4 bases and J dropped 2 bases, with 17 bases sitting between them. CDR1 and CDR2 from the germline V gene are LNHDA and SQIVND (reference sequence). The CDR3 nucleotides read TGTGCCAGTAGTAAGAGCCAGGGGTATAGACAAGAGACCCAGTACTTC. Its translation: CASSKSQGYRQETQYF.

This clone showed up just once. CDR3 in DNA: TGTGCCAGCAGCCTATGGACAGGTTCCACAGATACGCAGTATTTT. Translation gives CASSLWTGSTDTQYF. The J gene is TRBJ2-3, the V gene TRBV3-1 (or the pseudogene TRBV3-2); 7 bases are shared with TRBD1. The CDR3 loop spans 15 amino acids. The ends lost 4 bases at V and 2 bases at J; junction bases unmatched: 6. CDR1 is LGHDT, CDR2 YNNKEL, per germline (reference sequence).

V gene TRBV4-1 combines with J gene TRBJ2-6; D might be TRBD1 (6 bases). Germline V lookup: CDR1 MGHRA, CDR2 YSYEKL. The CDR3 sequence is 17 residues long. The V end lost 0 bases, the J end lost 1 base, and 10 bases lay between the germline ends. CDR3 protein: CASSQDRTGSGANVLTF. In DNA form, the CDR3 reads TGCGCCAGCAGCCAAGATCGCACAGGGTCTGGGGCCAACGTCCTGACTTTC.

J is TRBJ2-5 and V is TRBV25-1; D possibly corresponds to TRBD1 (6 bases). V lost 5 bases and J 4 bases, leaving 17 bases between the germline ends. CDR1 and CDR2 (germline): MGHDK, SYGVNS. The CDR3 length is 15 residues. DNA for the CDR3: TGTGCCAGCAGTACCACTCGACAGGTGGGAGAGACCCAGTACTTC. Translation gives CASSTTRQVGETQYF.